These T cell receptor beta chains were read from a single sample in a study of cytomegalovirus exposure and HLA in healthy donors. Libraries were prepared by immunoSEQ multiplex PCR; TCRdb keeps only in-frame clonotypes and omits some of them. The table has 200,000 to 250,000 clones, more than 75% seen once. Source material: PBMCs. Receptor source: a woman in her thirties or forties in good health and CMV-seronegative. Each CDR3 is given with its conserved first and last residue. The D gene is left open where the match is weak. Some rows mark clone size as missing; the rest say once, few, many or name a class of expanded clone.

TRBD1	TRBV5-8	-	TRBJ1-1	TGTGCCAGCAGCTTGCCCACAGGGGTGAACACTGAAGCTTTCTTT	CASSLPTGVNTEAFF
-	TRBV5-1	-	TRBJ2-2	TGCGCCAGCAGTGGGCAGTACACCGGGGAGCTGTTTTTT	CASSGQYTGELFF
TRBD1	TRBV27	-	TRBJ2-2	TGTGCCAGCAGTGACTACAGGGGGCAGTACACCGGGGAGCTGTTTTTT	CASSDYRGQYTGELFF
-	TRBV5-6	-	TRBJ1-2	TGTGCCAGCAGCTTGTGGGGGGGCGCGAAGAATGGCTACACCTTC	CASSLWGGAKNGYTF
-	TRBV11-2	once	TRBJ1-5	TGTGCCAGCAGCCTCGGGGGAGGGGAGCCCCAGCATTTT	CASSLGGGEPQHF
TRBD1	TRBV7-9	few	TRBJ2-1	TGTGCCAGCCGACGACAGGGTATGCTCAATGAGCAGTTCTTC	CASRRQGMLNEQFF
-	TRBV27	-	TRBJ2-2	TGTGCCAGCCGTTCTGGACTCCTACCCGGGGAGCTGTTTTTT	CASRSGLLPGELFF
-	TRBV2	-	TRBJ2-3	TGTGCCAGCAGTGAAGGAGGAGGAGTAGCAGATACGCAGTATTTT	CASSEGGGVADTQYF
-	TRBV11-2	-	TRBJ1-5	TGTGCCAGCAGCGGACGGGACACGACCCAGCCCCAGCATTTT	CASSGRDTTQPQHF
TRBD1	TRBV11-2	-	TRBJ1-1	TGTGCCAGCAGCTTTACAGGGGGTAGTCTGGACACTGAAGCTTTCTTT	CASSFTGGSLDTEAFF
-	TRBV27	-	TRBJ1-3	TGTGCCAGCAGTACGGGAAACTCTGGAAACACCATATATTTT	CASSTGNSGNTIYF
TRBD1	TRBV15	-	TRBJ2-7	TGTGCCACCAGCAGAGAGGCAACAGGGGTCGAGCAGTACTTC	CATSREATGVEQYF
-	TRBV5-6	-	TRBJ2-7	TGTGCCAGCAGCTTGGATAGGGGTCCGGGTTGGGGCTACGAGCAGTACTTC	CASSLDRGPGWGYEQYF
-	TRBV5-1	once	TRBJ2-7	TGCGCCAGCAGCTTGGATACGGTAATCGGGAGCGAGCAGTACTTC	CASSLDTVIGSEQYF
TRBD1	TRBV7-9	-	TRBJ2-7	TGTGCCAGCAGCTTGGGGACAGGGCCATCCTCCGAGCAGTACTTC	CASSLGTGPSSEQYF
TRBD1	TRBV27	few	TRBJ1-2	TGTGCCAGCAGTTTAGGGGGACAGGGTTTTAACTATGGCTACACCTTC	CASSLGGQGFNYGYTF
-	TRBV27	few	TRBJ1-3	TGTGCCAGCAGCTACGCCGCGGGGAACACCATATATTTT	CASSYAAGNTIYF
-	TRBV9	-	TRBJ1-2	TGTGCCAGCAGCGTAGGACAGAACTATGGCTACACCTTC	CASSVGQNYGYTF
-	TRBV5-1	-	TRBJ1-1	TGCGCCAGCGGGGGGACCGAGGTAGGGACTGAAGCTTTCTTT	CASGGTEVGTEAFF
-	TRBV15	-	TRBJ2-1	TGTGCCACCAGCGCCCGGGCCCCAGGGGTCCCCCTCAATGAGCAGTTCTTC	CATSARAPGVPLNEQFF
TRBD1	TRBV30	-	TRBJ1-2	TGTGCCTGGAGTTGGATAAACAGGGGGGTATATAACTATGGCTACACCTTC	CAWSWINRGVYNYGYTF
-	TRBV6-5	-	TRBJ2-7	TGTGCCAGCAGCCTACAGCTCTCCTACGAGCAGTACTTC	CASSLQLSYEQYF
TRBD1	TRBV19	-	TRBJ2-7	TGTGCCAGTAGTACGGACAGGGGAGACGAGCAGTACTTC	CASSTDRGDEQYF
TRBD2	TRBV2	-	TRBJ2-3	TGTGCCAGCGTCGGTAGCGGGAGCACAGATACGCAGTATTTT	CASVGSGSTDTQYF
TRBD1	TRBV19	-	TRBJ2-6	TGTGCCAGTAGCTCCGGGACAGGGGCGGCTGGGGCCAACGTCCTGACTTTC	CASSSGTGAAGANVLTF
TRBD2	TRBV29-1	-	TRBJ2-1	TGCAGCGTTGAGGCCGGGAGGACCTACAATGAGCAGTTCTTC	CSVEAGRTYNEQFF
TRBD2	TRBV4-1	-	TRBJ2-1	TGCGCCAGCAGCCAAGCCCCCGGACTAGCTATGGATGAGCAGTTCTTC	CASSQAPGLAMDEQFF
TRBD2	TRBV19	-	TRBJ2-1	TGTGCCAGTAGTATTGGGGGACTAGCGACCTACAATGAGCAGTTCTTC	CASSIGGLATYNEQFF
-	TRBV27	-	TRBJ1-5	TGTGCCAGCAGCTATGGGGTCAGGGAATCGAATCAGCCCCAGCATTTT	CASSYGVRESNQPQHF
TRBD1	TRBV9	once	TRBJ1-2	TGTGCCAGCAGCGCCGCCGGGACAGTGGACTATGGCTACACCTTC	CASSAAGTVDYGYTF
TRBD2	TRBV30	-	TRBJ2-2	TGTGCCTGGAGTGTACGTGGCAGACTAGCGCGGGAGCTGTTTTTT	CAWSVRGRLARELFF
TRBD1	TRBV27	few	TRBJ1-1	TGTGCCAGCAGTCAACAGGGGAGGCTCACTGAAGCTTTCTTT	CASSQQGRLTEAFF
TRBD1	TRBV5-1	-	TRBJ1-1	TGCGCCAGTCACGAGGGGGCGCGCGGCACTGAAGCTTTCTTT	CASHEGARGTEAFF
-	TRBV5-1	-	TRBJ2-5	TGCGCCAGCAGCTTGGACGGGGGGCGGGAAGAGACCCAGTACTTC	CASSLDGGREETQYF
-	TRBV21-1	-	TRBJ2-3	TGTGCCAGCAGCACAGGGACAGCCACAGATACGCAGTATTTT	CASSTGTATDTQYF
TRBD1	TRBV19	-	TRBJ2-7	TGTGCCAGTAGTATTCCGGGACAGGGAGTACGGGAGCAGTACTTC	CASSIPGQGVREQYF
-	TRBV7-9	-	TRBJ2-7	TGTGCCATAGGCCAGGACTACGAGCAGTACTTC	CAIGQDYEQYF
TRBD1	TRBV29-1	-	TRBJ1-2	TGCAGCGCATCCTCCGGGACAGGGGGCGGAAACTATGGCTACACCTTC	CSASSGTGGGNYGYTF
TRBD1	TRBV10-2	-	TRBJ2-7	TGCGCCAGCAGGACAGGGACCTACGAGCAGTACTTC	CASRTGTYEQYF
TRBD2	TRBV5-5	-	TRBJ2-5	TGTGCCAGCAGCTTGGAACCGGGAGGCGGAAGGGGGACCCAGTACTTC	CASSLEPGGGRGTQYF
TRBD2	TRBV15	-	TRBJ2-3	TGTGCCACCCATCGGCGGGAGGGAGATCAGAGCACAGATACGCAGTATTTT	CATHRREGDQSTDTQYF
-	TRBV2	once	TRBJ1-3	TGTGCCAGCAGTGCCCAGCTATTGACAGTGACTGGAAACACCATATATTTT	CASSAQLLTVTGNTIYF
TRBD2	TRBV15	-	TRBJ2-3	TGTGCCACCCGACTAGCGGGAGGGATCACAGATACGCAGTATTTT	CATRLAGGITDTQYF
-	TRBV27	-	TRBJ2-3	TGTGCCAGCAGTTCCCTGACCCGGACGGGGGATACGCAGTATTTT	CASSSLTRTGDTQYF
-	TRBV28	-	TRBJ2-5	TGTGCCAGCAGTTTACTTCCAGGGGAAGAGACCCAGTACTTC	CASSLLPGEETQYF
-	TRBV5-1	-	TRBJ1-1	TGCGCCAGCAGCTCAACAACAGTTTTGAACACTGAAGCTTTCTTT	CASSSTTVLNTEAFF
-	TRBV30	once	TRBJ2-7	TGTGCCTGGAGTTTTGAGGCCTACTACGAGCAGTACTTC	CAWSFEAYYEQYF
-	TRBV27	once	TRBJ2-2	TGTGCCAGCAGTGCGGGGTTAACCGGGGAGCTGTTTTTT	CASSAGLTGELFF
-	TRBV27	-	TRBJ1-2	TGTGCCAGCAGTTGGGCAGGGTCTAACTATGGCTACACCTTC	CASSWAGSNYGYTF
-	TRBV4-2	-	TRBJ1-1	TGTGCCAGCAGCCAAGCCCCTCTGGCCGCCACTGAAGCTTTCTTT	CASSQAPLAATEAFF
TRBD1	TRBV6-1	-	TRBJ2-5	TGTGCCAGCAGCAGGACAGGGAAAGAGACCCAGTACTTC	CASSRTGKETQYF